The entry that follows covers one T cell receptor beta chain sequence. These data come from a study of T cell responses to AZD1222 COVID-19 vaccine. The method was immunoSEQ multiplex PCR; TCRdb's version includes in-frame clones alone and lacks a portion of them. Among about 100,000 clones listed, around nine tenths were seen once. The CDR3 sequence is 14 residues long. Trimming left V 2 bases short and J 3 bases short, with 10 bases between. The germline CDR1 and CDR2 sequences are SGHTA and FQGNSA. The clonotype comes from an adult in good health. This chain connects TRBV7-2 to TRBJ1-1, with D perhaps matching TRBD1 (5 bases). Sequenced material: peripheral blood, taken on day 0 of AZD1222 vaccination. CDR3 in DNA: TGTGCCAGCAGCTTAATTGGGGCTGACACTGAAGCTTTCTTT. Translated: CASSLIGADTEAFF. Combining the CDR3 with reference TRBV7-2 and TRBJ1-1 gives the whole variable domain GAGVSQSPSNKVTEKGKDVELRCDPISGHTALYWYRQSLGQGLEFLIYFQGNSAPDKSGLPSDRFSAERTGGSVSTLTIQRTQQEDSAVYLCASSLIGADTEAFFGQGTRLTVV.